This T cell receptor (beta chain) was sequenced for a study of low-dose radiotherapy and immunotherapy resistance in tumors. Whole-study context: Cyclophosphamide infusions of 200 mg/m2 came every two weeks, one day before radiation-immunotherapy.

Primers targeting TRAV and TRBV primed first-strand cDNA, covering alpha and beta chains. TCR amplification involved 15 to 20 PCR cycles with a constant-region primer and V-primer adapter. Using its own MiXCR run on the reads, TCRdb lists one record per CDR3 protein. The sample lists under 70,000 distinct CDR3 sequences; about 25% were seen once. The length of the CDR3 is 14 residues. Germline lookup yields CDR1 DFQATT and CDR2 SNEGSKA (reference sequence). V was trimmed by 3 bases and J by 4 bases, leaving 13 bases between them. This clonotype is judged medium-sized. Described time point: after trial treatment. Indicated treatment: LDRT plus nivolumab, ipilimumab, low-dose cyclophosphamide and aspirin (RACIN trial). As a condition of eligibility, patients had advanced solid tumors lacking tumor-infiltrating lymphocytes.

The chain couples TRBV20-1 to TRBJ2-4; no clear D. Sequences were derived from PBMCs, sampled after low-dose radiotherapy plus immunotherapy. This receptor was obtained from a male donor with prostate cancer. The CDR3 sequence is CSASVGVGKNIQYF. CDR3 DNA: TGCAGTGCTAGTGTCGGAGTCGGGAAAAACATTCAGTACTTC.